These 15 T cell receptor beta chains share one sample of origin, sequenced in a study of T cells in Graves' hyperthyroidism and ophthalmopathy. Regions amplified from RNA transcripts were the TCR beta CDR3 regions. HTBI primers drove first-round RT-PCR of the TCR CDR3. TCRdb re-called the multiplex PCR reads with MiXCR, one entry per CDR3 protein. The table shows fewer than 750,000 distinct CDR3 sequences, with roughly 14% occurring only once. Material: blood. The source of these receptors is a woman in her thirties or forties with Graves' ophthalmopathy.

This clonotype was picked up many times. This chain links TRBV14 with TRBJ2-5, with 11 bases fitting TRBD2. The germline CDR1 and CDR2 sequences are SGHDN and FVKESK. V was pared by 0 bases and J by 5 bases, with 8 bases of the junction left unmatched. There are 17 residues in the CDR3. Written as DNA, the CDR3 is TGTGCCAGCAGCCAAGAGAATAGCGGGAGGGCGTTTGAGACCCAGTACTTC. Protein product: CASSQENSGRAFETQYF. Based on the CDR3 plus reference TRBV14 and TRBJ2-5, the full variable domain is EAGVTQFPSHSVIEKGQTVTLRCDPISGHDNLYWYRRVMGKEIKFLLHFVKESKQDESGMPNNRFLAERTGGTYSTLKVQPAELEDSGVYFCASSQENSGRAFETQYFGPGTRLLVL.

In this sample, this clonotype turned up a few times. The chain carries TRBV4-1 and TRBJ2-5; TRBD2 agrees at 9 bases. CDR3 length equals 17 residues. The J segment lost 5 bases and the V segment lost 0 bases, leaving 10 bases of the junction unmatched. From germline, CDR1 is MGHRA and CDR2 YSYEKL. The chain's CDR3 is CASSQETGGRARETQYF. The CDR3 DNA follows: TGCGCCAGCAGCCAAGAAACGGGCGGGAGGGCCCGGGAGACCCAGTACTTC.

This clonotype has a count of ten or more. This chain connects TRBV6-2 or TRBV6-3 to TRBJ2-7, with 8 positions matching TRBD2. V was pared by 5 bases and J by 3 bases, with 6 bases of the junction left unmatched. The CDR3 extends over 14 amino acids. Germline loops: CDR1 MNHEY, CDR2 SVGEGT. CDR3 sequence: CASSPAGALYEQYF. The CDR3 DNA follows: TGTGCCAGCAGTCCAGCGGGAGCTCTCTACGAGCAGTACTTC.

This clonotype was counted ten times or more. This chain links TRBV2 with TRBJ2-7; 9 nucleotides match TRBD1. CDR3 length: 13 residues. Losses at the gene ends were 5 bases for V and 4 bases for J; bases not matched to a gene: 3. Germline CDR1 and CDR2: SNHLY and FYNNEI. The DNA of the CDR3 is TGTGCCAGCAGTCGGGACAGGGAATACGAGCAGTACTTC. It translates to CASSRDREYEQYF.

Ten or more counts support this clonotype. This chain joins TRBV11-2 and TRBJ2-7; 15 nucleotides agree with TRBD2. The germline V gene encodes CDR1 SGHAT and CDR2 FQNNGV. This CDR3 is 18 amino acids long. V was clipped by 5 bases and J by 1 base; unmatched bases: 9. CDR3 protein: CASSTRPGLAGGSYEQYF. The CDR3 region has the DNA TGTGCCAGCAGCACTAGACCGGGACTAGCGGGAGGATCCTACGAGCAGTACTTC.

V and J are TRBV29-1 and TRBJ1-2, with a tentative D call TRBD1 (6 bases). Trimming removed 2 bases at V and 6 bases at J, with 13 bases between. Looked up from germline, CDR1 is SQVTM and CDR2 is ANQGSEA. This CDR3 has 13 amino acids. The CDR3 protein is CSVEWGAPHGYTF. The CDR3 nucleotides are TGCAGCGTTGAATGGGGGGCCCCTCATGGCTACACCTTC.

Ten or more counts support this clonotype. The chain carries TRBV12-3 or TRBV12-4 and TRBJ1-1; 8 nucleotides align to TRBD1. The CDR3 runs 15 residues. V dropped 2 bases and J dropped 3; count of bases not matched to a gene: 5. CDR3 DNA sequence: TGTGCCAGCAGTTTACAGGGGGCTGGGGACACTGAAGCTTTCTTT. It encodes CASSLQGAGDTEAFF.

This clonotype was picked up a small number of times. The gene calls are TRBV4-1 and TRBJ1-2; 7 nucleotides line up with TRBD1. Germline CDR1 is MGHRA and CDR2 is YSYEKL. The CDR3 has 18 residues. Germline trimming cut 0 bases from V and 2 bases from J; bases unmatched to any gene: 12. The CDR3 loop reads CASSQESGRLRGNYGYTF. CDR3 in DNA: TGCGCCAGCAGCCAAGAATCCGGCCGCCTCAGGGGGAACTATGGCTACACCTTC.

This clonotype was observed many times. The chain is built from TRBV29-1 and TRBJ2-7, with D tentatively TRBD2 (6 bases). Germline V CDR1 and CDR2: SQVTM, ANQGSEA. V was cut by 5 bases and J by 1 base, with 15 bases left in between. The CDR3 has 14 residues. The CDR3 nucleotides are TGCAGCGTTCTCGGCGGGGACCAGTCCTACGAGCAGTACTTC. Translation: CSVLGGDQSYEQYF.

Ten or more counts support this clonotype. At one end the junction does not follow the germline gene, possibly because of a read error. V gene TRBV6-2 or TRBV6-3 combines with J gene TRBJ2-4; 13 nucleotides match TRBD2. Per the germline V gene, CDR1 is MNHEY and CDR2 is SVGEGT. The CDR3 totals 16 residues. In DNA form, the CDR3 reads TGTGTCAGCAGTCCCGGACTAGCGGGAGTGGGGGACATTCAGTACTTC. Encoded protein: CVSSPGLAGVGDIQYF.

At least ten counts were recorded for this clonotype. This chain connects TRBV6-1 to TRBJ1-5; D remains unclear. This CDR3 is built from 14 residues. V lost 0 bases and J 7 bases, leaving 10 bases between the germline ends. Germline lookup yields CDR1 MNHNS and CDR2 SASEGT. CDR3 nucleotides: TGTGCCAGCAGTGAAGCGCCCAGAGACCAGCCCCAGCATTTT. As protein: CASSEAPRDQPQHF.

This clonotype has ten or more counts. The rearrangement uses TRBV6-5 and TRBJ2-4; D not certain. This CDR3 region has 16 residues. CDR1 is MNHEY, CDR2 SVGAGI, per germline. The germline V and J ends were trimmed by 2 bases and 1 base, with 12 bases remaining between them. CDR3 in DNA: TGTGCCAGCAGTTACGTGAAGGCGCGGGCCAAAAACATTCAGTACTTC. Translating it yields CASSYVKARAKNIQYF.

This clonotype showed up many times. The chain links TRBV28 to TRBJ2-2; D possibly corresponds to TRBD2 (5 bases). CDR3 length: 15 amino acids. Trimming pared 2 bases from V and 2 bases from J, leaving 9 bases between. Looked up from germline, CDR1 is MDHEN and CDR2 is SYDVKM. CDR3 sequence (DNA): TGTGCCAGCAGTTTAAGGCGGGTAAACACCGGGGAGCTGTTTTTT. This gives the protein CASSLRRVNTGELFF.

The chain has TRBV24-1 and TRBJ2-5, with 9 bases aligning to TRBD2. V gave up 1 base and J gave up 3 bases; unmatched junction bases: 5. The CDR3 has 16 residues. CDR1 KGHDR and CDR2 SFDVKD come from the germline V gene. Written as DNA, the CDR3 is TGTGCCACCAGTGATTTCCCAGCGGGAGGTGAAGAGACCCAGTACTTC. The encoded protein is CATSDFPAGGEETQYF.

This clonotype was detected ten times or more. The CDR3 here is CASTRDGYEQYF. CDR3 in DNA: TGCGCCAGCACCCGTGACGGCTACGAGCAGTACTTC. The gene calls are TRBV5-1 and TRBJ2-7; D call uncertain. Germline V gene sequence: CDR1 SGHRS, CDR2 YFSETQ. V lost 6 bases, J lost 3 bases, and 10 bases lay in between. This CDR3 is built from 12 residues.